Listed below are T cell receptor beta chains from one sample, sequenced in a study of identical twins. TCRdb processed the 5' RACE reads anew with MiXCR; each CDR3 protein has one entry. The sample has under 800,000 distinct CDR3 sequences; around 20% are singletons. The same data also went into a second study, on T cells expressing NK-cell markers.

The sample comprised PBMCs. Source of these receptors: a woman in her late teens or twenties in good health. CDR3s include the opening cysteine and the closing phenylalanine or tryptophan. The D gene is left open where the match is weak. Size values are once, few and many counts, or a class for expanded clones, and some rows have none.

D	size	V	J	CDR3	DNA
.	.	TRBV6-5	TRBJ1-6	CASSYYRALHYSPLHF	TGTGCCAGCAGTTATTACCGGGCCCTTCATTATTCACCCCTCCACTTT
.	many	TRBV6-5	TRBJ1-2	CASSYSLVGYGYTF	TGTGCCAGCAGTTACTCTTTAGTGGGCTATGGCTACACCTTC
TRBD2	.	TRBV5-1	TRBJ2-7	CASSWNRDYYEQYF	TGCGCCAGCAGTTGGAACCGGGACTATTACGAGCAGTACTTC
TRBD1	.	TRBV29-1	TRBJ2-7	CSVERSDRGAQYF	TGCAGCGTTGAAAGATCGGACAGGGGCGCGCAGTACTTC
.	few	TRBV12-3/TRBV12-4	TRBJ2-5	CASSMTGPETQYF	TGTGCCAGCAGTATGACAGGTCCGGAGACCCAGTACTTC
.	few	TRBV28	TRBJ2-3	CASSKVGLTDTQYF	TGTGCCAGCAGCAAGGTGGGCCTGACAGATACGCAGTATTTT
.	.	TRBV7-2	TRBJ1-2	CASSSFTSTLRGYGYTF	TGTGCCAGCAGCTCCTTTACTTCGACATTAAGGGGCTATGGCTACACCTTC
.	.	TRBV4-1	TRBJ2-7	CASSQDAEQQYF	TGCGCCAGCAGCCAAGACGCTGAGCAGCAGTACTTC
.	few	TRBV4-3	TRBJ1-6	CASSQARRDSPLHF	TGCGCCAGCAGCCAAGCAAGGAGGGATTCACCCCTCCACTTT
TRBD1	few	TRBV15	TRBJ1-2	CATSTGTGGAYGYTF	TGTGCCACCAGCACTGGTACAGGGGGCGCTTATGGCTACACCTTC
TRBD2	few	TRBV2	TRBJ2-2	CASSTSGVAIGELFF	TGTGCCAGCAGTACCAGCGGGGTCGCCATCGGGGAGCTGTTTTTT
.	.	TRBV6-5	TRBJ1-1	CASSYGRGFEAFF	TGTGCCAGCAGTTACGGGAGGGGGTTTGAAGCTTTCTTT
.	.	TRBV29-1	TRBJ2-3	CSATTPSTQRADTQYF	TGCAGCGCCACAACTCCTTCGACTCAACGCGCAGATACGCAGTATTTT
.	.	TRBV20-1	TRBJ2-1	CSASDRDAPYNEQFF	TGCAGTGCTAGTGACCGGGACGCCCCTTACAATGAGCAGTTCTTC
.	many	TRBV5-1	TRBJ2-3	CASRTGADTQYF	TGCGCCAGCAGAACTGGGGCAGATACGCAGTATTTT
.	few	TRBV6-6	TRBJ2-4	CASSSLTAHGYYF	TGTGCCAGCAGTTCTTTGACAGCCCACGGGTATTACTTC
.	many	TRBV12-3/TRBV12-4	TRBJ1-2	CASSLGGYTF	TGTGCCAGCAGTTTGGGTGGCTACACCTTC
.	few	TRBV29-1	TRBJ1-1	CSVWGGALPEAFF	TGCAGCGTTTGGGGAGGAGCCCTACCCGAAGCTTTCTTT
TRBD1	.	TRBV20-1	TRBJ2-4	CSAPGTGDIQYF	TGCAGTGCTCCGGGGACAGGGGACATTCAGTACTTC
.	few	TRBV12-3/TRBV12-4	TRBJ2-3	CASLSGVTDTQYF	TGTGCCAGCCTCTCAGGGGTCACAGATACGCAGTATTTT
.	.	TRBV5-1	TRBJ2-1	CASSVRVGTDEQFF	TGCGCCAGCAGCGTAAGAGTGGGTACTGATGAGCAGTTCTTC
.	.	TRBV11-2	TRBJ2-1	CASSLDLIGGGDYNEQFF	TGTGCCAGCAGCTTAGATCTAATAGGGGGGGGCGACTACAATGAGCAGTTCTTC
TRBD1	.	TRBV20-1	TRBJ1-6	CSAVPGTGVGKGVHF	TGCAGTGCCGTGCCGGGGACAGGGGTGGGGAAGGGAGTCCACTTT
.	many	TRBV7-9	TRBJ2-3	CASSLQGWTDTQYF	TGTGCCAGCAGCTTACAGGGTTGGACAGATACGCAGTATTTT
.	.	TRBV27	TRBJ2-3	CASSLYGISGTDTQYF	TGTGCCAGCAGTTTATACGGGATCTCTGGCACAGATACGCAGTATTTT
TRBD1	.	TRBV4-3	TRBJ1-2	CASSPGQGLANYGYTF	TGCGCCAGCAGCCCAGGACAGGGGTTGGCTAACTATGGCTACACCTTC
TRBD2	.	TRBV5-1	TRBJ2-1	CASSLGFGTRPNEQFF	TGCGCCAGCAGCTTGGGGTTCGGGACTAGACCAAATGAGCAGTTCTTC
.	few	TRBV10-2	TRBJ2-3	CASSLRDKADTQYF	TGCGCCAGCAGTCTCCGGGACAAGGCAGATACGCAGTATTTT
.	few	TRBV20-1	TRBJ2-2	CSASQTGELFF	TGCAGTGCTAGTCAGACCGGGGAGCTGTTTTTT
TRBD2	.	TRBV20-1	TRBJ2-3	CSAAIRPSERGAYTQYF	TGCAGTGCCGCCATTCGCCCCTCTGAGCGGGGGGCATATACGCAGTATTTT
TRBD2	.	TRBV20-1	TRBJ2-3	CSASSGGVGDTQYF	TGCAGTGCCTCTAGCGGGGGGGTCGGAGATACGCAGTATTTT
.	.	TRBV20-1	TRBJ2-3	CSARDQGGDDTQYF	TGCAGTGCTAGAGATCAGGGGGGAGACGATACGCAGTATTTT
.	.	TRBV5-6	TRBJ2-7	CASSHGTGWYEQYF	TGTGCCAGCAGCCACGGAACAGGGTGGTACGAGCAGTACTTC
.	.	TRBV9	TRBJ2-1	CASSPLGALGGYNEQFF	TGTGCCAGCAGCCCATTGGGGGCATTAGGGGGTTACAATGAGCAGTTCTTC
.	.	TRBV7-6	TRBJ2-7	CASSLGGSGDEQYF	TGTGCCAGCAGCTTAGGAGGTTCGGGGGACGAGCAGTACTTC
.	few	TRBV6-1	TRBJ2-1	CASRLQGNEQFF	TGTGCCAGTCGGTTGCAGGGCAATGAGCAGTTCTTC
TRBD2	few	TRBV10-3	TRBJ2-2	CAISAGLAETGELFF	TGTGCCATCAGTGCGGGACTAGCGGAAACCGGGGAGCTGTTTTTT
TRBD2	few	TRBV20-1	TRBJ2-5	CSARGLAGRETQYF	TGCAGTGCTAGAGGCCTAGCGGGTAGGGAGACCCAGTACTTC
TRBD1	few	TRBV7-9	TRBJ2-1	CASSSPRGKNNEQFF	TGTGCCAGCAGCTCGCCCAGGGGGAAGAACAATGAGCAGTTCTTC
TRBD2	few	TRBV5-1	TRBJ2-1	CASSWLAGGDNEQFF	TGCGCCAGCAGCTGGCTAGCGGGAGGAGACAATGAGCAGTTCTTC
.	many	TRBV5-6	TRBJ1-1	CASSLRGHLNTEAFF	TGTGCCAGCAGCTTGAGGGGTCACCTGAACACTGAAGCTTTCTTT
.	.	TRBV29-1	TRBJ1-4	CSVEDWSNEKLFF	TGCAGCGTTGAAGATTGGTCTAATGAAAAACTGTTTTTT